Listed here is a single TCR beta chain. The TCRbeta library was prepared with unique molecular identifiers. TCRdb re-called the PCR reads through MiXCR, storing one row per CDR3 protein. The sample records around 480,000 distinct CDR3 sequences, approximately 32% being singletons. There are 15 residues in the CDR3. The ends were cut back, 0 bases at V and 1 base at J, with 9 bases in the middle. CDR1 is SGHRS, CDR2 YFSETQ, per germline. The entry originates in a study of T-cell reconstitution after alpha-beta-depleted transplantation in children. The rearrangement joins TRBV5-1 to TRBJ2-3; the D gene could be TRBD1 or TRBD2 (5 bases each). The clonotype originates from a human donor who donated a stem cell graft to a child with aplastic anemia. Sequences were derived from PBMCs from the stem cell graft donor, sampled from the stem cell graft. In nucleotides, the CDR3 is TGCGCCAGCAGCTTGGTAGGGGACGGCACAGATACGCAGTATTTT. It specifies CASSLVGDGTDTQYF.